The 26 T cell receptor beta chains below come from one sample, sequenced in a study of cytotoxic CD8 clonotypes in ibrutinib-treated CLL. Produced via immunoSEQ multiplex PCR; TCRdb's table is partial and in-frame only. The table lists approximately 350,000 clones, approximately 67% of them singletons, with around 6.6% in the top ten. The source material was PBMCs, sampled after 36 months of ibrutinib treatment. All receptors derive from a human donor with chronic lymphocytic leukemia.

This chain uses TRBV4-1 with TRBJ2-3; possible D gene TRBD2, 6 bases. The length of the CDR3 is 15 residues. V was shortened by 1 base and J by 1 base, with 9 bases between the two germline ends. Germline CDR1 is MGHRA and CDR2 is YSYEKL. CDR3 loop: CASSQVGGGTDTQYF. CDR3 in DNA: TGCGCCAGCAGCCAAGTCGGCGGGGGCACAGATACGCAGTATTTT.

V gene TRBV6-6 combines with J gene TRBJ1-5; D gene uncertain. This CDR3 comprises 12 residues. Germline V gene sequence: CDR1 MNHNY, CDR2 SVGAGI (reference sequence). V was pared by 6 bases and J by 5 bases, with 8 bases between. The CDR3 region is CASRQEYQPQHF. CDR3 in DNA: TGTGCCAGCAGGCAAGAATATCAGCCCCAGCATTTT.

The V and J genes are TRBV25-1 and TRBJ2-7; TRBD1 matches at 7 bases. Germline CDR1 reads MGHDK; CDR2 reads SYGVNS. V was pared by 3 bases and J by 9 bases, with 8 bases of the junction left unmatched. This CDR3 contains 13 residues. For the CDR3, the DNA is TGTGCCAGCAGTGAGACCCGACAGGGTACGCAGTACTTC. It is translated as CASSETRQGTQYF.

This clone was seen a few times. This chain uses TRBV6-5 with TRBJ1-2; D is possibly TRBD1 (6 bases). V was pared by 6 bases and J by 4 bases, with 12 bases between. CDR1 is MNHEY and CDR2 is SVGAGI in the germline V gene. This CDR3 has 13 residues. CDR3 nucleotide sequence: TGTGCCAGCAGACTCAGAGGGGGCTATGGCTACACCTTC. Protein product: CASRLRGGYGYTF.

This chain connects TRBV4-1 to TRBJ2-7; D unclear. This CDR3 is 13 amino acids long. Germline V gene data show CDR1 as MGHRA and CDR2 as YSYEKL. Deletions cut 1 base from V and 4 bases from J, with 8 bases between. The CDR3 protein is CASSQVQQYEQYF. CDR3 nucleotide sequence: TGCGCCAGCAGCCAAGTCCAACAGTACGAGCAGTACTTC.

Only a few counts were recorded for this clone. The chain joins TRBV10-1 to TRBJ2-7, with D hard to call. Trimming removed 10 bases at V and 6 bases at J, with 19 bases between. Per germline, CDR1 WNHNN and CDR2 SYGVQD (reference sequence). CDR3 length: 13 amino acids. The CDR3 nucleotides read TGCGCCACTTCACCGACCAATTCGCGCGAGCAGTACTTC. Protein: CATSPTNSREQYF.

The chain uses TRBV4-1 and TRBJ1-2; 7 bases are shared with TRBD1. Germline lookup yields CDR1 MGHRA and CDR2 YSYEKL. V was pared by 5 bases and J by 1 base, with 7 bases of the junction left unmatched. This CDR3 has 15 residues. Here the CDR3 DNA reads TGCGCCAGCAGCGAGACAGGGTTCGGTAACTATGGCTACACCTTC. It yields the protein CASSETGFGNYGYTF.

The gene calls are TRBV10-2 and TRBJ2-7; the D is unclear. Germline CDR1 WSHSY, CDR2 SAAADI. The CDR3 covers 12 residues. V lost 8 bases to trimming and J lost 4 bases, with 12 bases between them. The CDR3 DNA follows: TGCGCCAGCTCTTCCCTTCGATACGAGCAGTACTTC. Residues: CASSSLRYEQYF.

V and J are TRBV29-1 and TRBJ2-3, with 13 bases lining up with TRBD2. CDR1 and CDR2 (germline): SQVTM, ANQGSEA. The CDR3 consists of 16 residues. V lost 1 base to trimming and J lost 4 bases; unmatched junction nucleotides: 5. Written as DNA, the CDR3 is TGCAGCGTTGAAGGGACTAGCGGGAGTCTGGCAGATACGCAGTATTTT. The encoded protein is CSVEGTSGSLADTQYF.

This chain connects TRBV5-1 to TRBJ2-7; TRBD2 matches at 9 bases. CDR1 is SGHRS, CDR2 YFSETQ, per germline. This CDR3 has 23 amino acids. With V trimmed by 4 bases and J by 0 bases, 29 bases remained unmatched. The CDR3 DNA reads as TGCGCCAGCAGCCATACCCCCTTGGGGGGTAGGAAGGAGCGGGAGGCGCGCTCCTACGAGCAGTACTTC. This gives the protein CASSHTPLGGRKEREARSYEQYF.

The chain carries TRBV29-1 and TRBJ2-3; 8 nucleotides line up with TRBD2. After removal of 3 bases from V and 3 bases from J, the junction contained 8 bases not matched to a gene. Germline-derived CDR1 and CDR2 are SQVTM and ANQGSEA. The CDR3 has 15 residues. CDR3 protein: CSVDSGTGSTDTQYF. DNA of the CDR3: TGCAGCGTTGATAGCGGGACGGGGTCGACAGATACGCAGTATTTT.

The V and J genes are TRBV4-1 and TRBJ1-6, with D possibly matching TRBD1 (5 bases). CDR1 MGHRA and CDR2 YSYEKL come from the germline V gene. This CDR3 has 16 residues. V shed 0 bases and J shed 7 bases, with 13 bases lying between them. CDR3 in amino acids: CASSQDQARDNSPLHF. CDR3 nucleotide sequence: TGCGCCAGCAGCCAAGATCAGGCCAGGGACAATTCACCCCTCCACTTT.

V and J are TRBV7-8 and TRBJ2-7; TRBD1 matches 10 bases. The ends lost 2 bases at V and 7 bases at J; junction bases unmatched: 8. Germline CDR1 is SGHVS and CDR2 is FQNEAQ. The CDR3 length is 15 residues. This CDR3 is CASSLLDRGAGEQYF. The CDR3 DNA reads TGTGCCAGCAGCTTACTGGACAGGGGGGCAGGGGAGCAGTACTTC.

The V call is TRBV6-5, the J call TRBJ1-1; D not certain. The CDR3 loop spans 13 amino acids. Germline V lookup: CDR1 MNHEY, CDR2 SVGAGI. Trimming stripped 2 bases from V and 3 bases from J, with 7 bases between. Here the CDR3 reads CASSYASYTEAFF. As DNA, the CDR3 is TGTGCCAGCAGTTACGCCAGCTACACTGAAGCTTTCTTT.

This clone was observed a few times. The rearrangement uses TRBV6-6 and TRBJ1-1; no clear D. In germline, CDR1 is MNHNY, CDR2 SVGAGI (reference sequence). Trimming took 3 bases from V and 0 from J, leaving 14 bases between them. This CDR3 comprises 16 residues. The CDR3 DNA reads as TGTGCCAGCAGTTATACTCTGGCCTTTATGAACACTGAAGCTTTCTTT. As protein: CASSYTLAFMNTEAFF.

This chain joins TRBV18 and TRBJ2-3; D is perhaps TRBD1 (5 bases). Germline loops: CDR1 KGHSH, CDR2 LQKENI. The CDR3 is made up of 13 amino acids. The V and J ends lost 0 bases and 4 bases respectively, with 5 bases between them. The CDR3 sequence: CASSPPGADTQYF. The CDR3 coding sequence is TGTGCCAGCTCACCACCAGGGGCAGATACGCAGTATTTT.

The chain joins TRBV7-9 to TRBJ2-2; 7 bases match TRBD2. Germline V gene sequence: CDR1 SEHNR, CDR2 FQNEAQ (reference sequence). Losses at the gene ends were 2 bases for V and 4 bases for J; bases not matched to a gene: 7. The CDR3 contains 16 residues. DNA of the CDR3: TGTGCCAGCAGCTTAATCTTGGCTAGCGGCACCGGGGAGCTGTTTTTT. Its translation: CASSLILASGTGELFF.

The rearrangement links TRBV7-9 to TRBJ2-3; D is undetermined. CDR1 and CDR2 (germline): SEHNR, FQNEAQ (reference sequence). The CDR3 covers 18 residues. The V end lost 3 bases, the J end lost 4 bases, and 23 bases lay between the germline ends. The DNA of the CDR3 is TGTGCCAGCAGCTTCCCAAAGAGCCCCCTTGTAGATGCAGATACGCAGTATTTT. Its translation: CASSFPKSPLVDADTQYF.

This clone was found a few times. The chain has TRBV19 and TRBJ1-6, with a tentative D call TRBD1 (6 bases). V lost 5 bases, J lost 9 bases, and 8 bases lay in between. The CDR3 runs 12 residues. CDR1 and CDR2 (germline): LNHDA, SQIVND (reference sequence). The CDR3 reads CASSPRGSPLHF. As DNA, the CDR3 is TGTGCCAGTAGTCCCAGGGGTTCACCCCTCCACTTT.

The V gene is TRBV27, the J gene TRBJ2-3; D may be TRBD1 or TRBD2 (5 bases each). The length of the CDR3 is 16 residues. V lost 0 bases and J 2 bases, leaving 12 bases between the germline ends. Germline values: CDR1 MNHEY, CDR2 SMNVEV (reference sequence). The CDR3 here is CASSLSGPSNTDTQYF. CDR3 bases: TGTGCCAGCAGTTTATCGGGACCCTCGAACACAGATACGCAGTATTTT.

The rearrangement uses TRBV6-5 and TRBJ1-6, with a weak D call TRBD1 (5 bases). Deletions cut 5 bases from V and 6 bases from J, with 14 bases between. The CDR3 consists of 15 residues. In germline, CDR1 is MNHEY, CDR2 SVGAGI. The CDR3, as DNA: TGTGCCAGCAGTCGCCGCGGGGGAGGTAATTCACCCCTCCACTTT. It translates to CASSRRGGGNSPLHF.

V is TRBV6-6 and J is TRBJ2-7, with TRBD2 matching over 7 bases. J was trimmed by 0 bases and V by 6 bases; bases with no gene match: 5. The V gene's germline CDR1 is MNHNY and CDR2 SVGAGI (reference sequence). The length of the CDR3 is 14 residues. CDR3 coding DNA: TGTGCCAGCAGAAATCAGCGGGGCTCCTACGAGCAGTACTTC. Translating gives CASRNQRGSYEQYF.

V is TRBV27 and J is TRBJ1-5; a possible D gene is TRBD1 (5 bases). The germline V gene has CDR1 MNHEY and CDR2 SMNVEV (reference sequence). V was pared by 5 bases and J by 0 bases, with 14 bases between. The CDR3 totals 16 residues. CDR3: CASSHLGGGSNQPQHF. In DNA, the CDR3 is TGTGCCAGCAGTCACTTGGGGGGTGGTAGCAATCAGCCCCAGCATTTT.

This sequence joins TRBV9 and TRBJ2-2; 11 bases align to TRBD2. The CDR3 contains 15 residues. From germline, CDR1 is SGDLS and CDR2 YYNGEE. V was clipped by 3 bases and J by 4 bases; unmatched bases: 2. Here the CDR3 DNA reads TGTGCCAGCAGCGGACTAGCGGGATTCACCGGGGAGCTGTTTTTT. This codes for CASSGLAGFTGELFF.

The rearrangement joins TRBV29-1 to TRBJ2-1, with 9 bases matching TRBD1. Germline V gene lookup returns CDR1 SQVTM and CDR2 ANQGSEA. Trimming cost V 5 bases and J 6 bases; bases outside gene matches: 11. The CDR3 spans 15 residues. CDR3 in DNA: TGCAGCGTTCAGGGCCGGGACAGGGAATTCAATGAGCAGTTCTTC. This gives the protein CSVQGRDREFNEQFF.

This clone was seen a single time. This chain joins TRBV5-6 and TRBJ2-3, with 8 bases matching TRBD2. Germline V lookup: CDR1 SGHDT, CDR2 YYEEEE. The CDR3 has 16 amino acids. V lost 2 bases to trimming and J lost 2 bases; unmatched junction nucleotides: 7. The CDR3 loop is CASSFRAGANTDTQYF. Written as DNA, the CDR3 is TGTGCCAGCAGCTTTAGAGCGGGAGCCAACACAGATACGCAGTATTTT.